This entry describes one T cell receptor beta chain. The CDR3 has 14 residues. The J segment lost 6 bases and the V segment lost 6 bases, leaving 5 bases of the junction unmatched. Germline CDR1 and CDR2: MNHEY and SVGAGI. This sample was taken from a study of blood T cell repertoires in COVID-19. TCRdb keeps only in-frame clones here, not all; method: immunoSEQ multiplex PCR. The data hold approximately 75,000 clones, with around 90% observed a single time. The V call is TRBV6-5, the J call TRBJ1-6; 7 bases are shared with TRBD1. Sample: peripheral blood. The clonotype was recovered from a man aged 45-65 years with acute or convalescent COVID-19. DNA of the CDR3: TGTGCCAGCAGCCCCGCAGGGGGTAATTCACCCCTCCACTTT. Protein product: CASSPAGGNSPLHF.